This paragraph reports one T cell receptor (beta chain). Germline trimming cut 4 bases from V and 3 bases from J; bases unmatched to any gene: 8. The CDR3 sequence is 15 residues long. Germline CDR1 reads MNHEY; CDR2 reads SMNVEV (reference sequence). Authors' analysis steps: Quantification of nucleated cells was approximated via reference gene primer amplification. Generated by immunoSEQ multiplex PCR, the TCRdb table keeps only in-frame clones and is missing some. The DNA gave D and trimming, while V, J and clone size come from that table. Counted here are 310,000 or so clones, approximately 90% occurring once; the ten biggest clones make up 2% to 2.5%. This entry belongs to a study of blood T cell repertoires in COVID-19.

Material for sequencing was peripheral blood. This TCR derives from a woman aged 45-59 years who had recovered from COVID-19. The rearrangement uses TRBV27 and TRBJ2-5; TRBD1 matches at 7 bases. CDR3 region: CASSSYRGVEETQYF. The CDR3 DNA reads TGTGCCAGCAGTTCCTACAGGGGTGTGGAAGAGACCCAGTACTTC.